One sample yielded the 19 T cell receptor beta chains listed below, sequenced in a study of radiation and T cells in renal cell carcinoma. Assay used: immunoSEQ multiplex PCR; TCRdb lists only in-frame clones, some missing. The data hold some 60,000 clones, with around 76% observed a single time. Time point meaning: blood 2 weeks post-SBRT. Specified treatment: 15 Gy SBRT to primary tumor, nephrectomy 4 weeks later. Sequenced here: blood, sampled from a patient whose treatment included radiotherapy and nephrectomy. These receptors came from a man in his sixties with renal cell carcinoma.

This clone was detected only a few times. The rearrangement links TRBV7-8 to TRBJ1-2; no clear D. Per germline, CDR1 SGHVS and CDR2 FQNEAQ. The length of the CDR3 is 14 residues. V lost 5 bases and J lost 8, with 18 bases in between. This CDR3 is CASSPHSGSVGYTF. The CDR3 coding sequence is TGTGCCAGCAGCCCCCATTCGGGGTCCGTGGGCTACACCTTC.

The genes are TRBV19 and TRBJ1-3; 7 nucleotides line up with TRBD1. This CDR3 contains 15 residues. The trim removed 4 bases at V and 2 bases at J, leaving 5 bases unmatched. Germline values: CDR1 LNHDA, CDR2 SQIVND (reference sequence). CDR3 in DNA: TGTGCCAGTAGTACTCGACAGGGTACTGGAAACACCATATATTTT. It is translated as CASSTRQGTGNTIYF.

V is TRBV29-1 and J is TRBJ2-1; D call uncertain. Trimming took 3 bases from V and 7 from J, leaving 13 bases between them. Germline loops: CDR1 SQVTM, CDR2 ANQGSEA. The CDR3 length is 13 residues. The CDR3 sequence is CSVERPARNEQFF. CDR3 coding DNA: TGCAGCGTTGAGAGGCCCGCTCGGAATGAGCAGTTCTTC.

This clone was seen a few times. This chain links TRBV19 with TRBJ2-2; TRBD1 aligns across 7 bases. Trimming cost V 5 bases and J 7 bases; bases outside gene matches: 10. Per the germline V gene, CDR1 is LNHDA and CDR2 is SQIVND (reference sequence). The CDR3 has 15 residues. The CDR3 spells CASSRNRGRDGELFF. As DNA, the CDR3 is TGTGCCAGTAGTCGAAACAGGGGACGAGACGGGGAGCTGTTTTTT.

This chain uses TRBV5-1 with TRBJ2-3, with D possibly TRBD2 on 6 matching bases. Germline V gives CDR1 SGHRS, CDR2 YFSETQ. V was pared by 4 bases and J by 2 bases, with 17 bases between. The CDR3 sequence is 16 residues long. The CDR3 loop reads CASSPGDGGFTDTQYF. The CDR3, as DNA: TGCGCCAGCAGCCCCGGGGACGGGGGATTCACAGATACGCAGTATTTT.

This clone was seen a handful of times. This sequence joins TRBV7-2 and TRBJ2-1, with 9 bases aligning to TRBD2. V lost 1 base and J lost 3; bases outside the gene matches: 4. Per germline, CDR1 SGHTA and CDR2 FQGNSA. The CDR3 covers 16 residues. CDR3 sequence (DNA): TGTGCCAGCAGCTTAGGGCCTAGCGGGATCTACAATGAGCAGTTCTTC. This encodes CASSLGPSGIYNEQFF.

This clone has just one count. An end of the junction does not agree with germline; a read error may underlie this. CDR3 sequence (DNA): TGTGCCAGCAGTTTACCAATCTTT. Translated: CASSLPIF. The rearrangement links TRBV6-4 to TRBJ2-3; D gene unclear. From germline, CDR1 is MRHNA and CDR2 SNTAGT. This CDR3 spans 8 amino acids.

This sequence joins TRBV7-2 and TRBJ2-3; TRBD1 or TRBD2 may be the D gene (5 bases each). V lost 6 bases and J 0 bases, leaving 13 bases between the germline ends. The CDR3 has 15 residues. Germline V lookup: CDR1 SGHTA, CDR2 FQGNSA. The CDR3 DNA sequence: TGTGCCAGCAGAACAGGAGAGGGTAGCACAGATACGCAGTATTTT. It codes for CASRTGEGSTDTQYF.

This chain links TRBV18 with TRBJ1-1, with a weak D call TRBD1 (6 bases). This CDR3 comprises 18 residues. The germline V gene encodes CDR1 KGHSH and CDR2 LQKENI. V shed 3 bases and J shed 7 bases, with 27 bases lying between them. DNA of the CDR3: TGTGCCAGCTCACCGACCAAACTACAGGGTATCCTTGGGGGTGAAGCTTTCTTT. Translated, it gives CASSPTKLQGILGGEAFF.

V and J are TRBV7-9 and TRBJ2-5, with 9 positions matching TRBD1. Germline V CDR1 and CDR2: SEHNR, FQNEAQ (reference sequence). The junction had 7 bases not matched to a gene; V was cut back by 6 bases and J by 5 bases. This CDR3 comprises 14 residues. The CDR3 loop is CASRRDREGETQYF. CDR3 nucleotides: TGTGCCAGCAGACGGGACAGGGAAGGGGAGACCCAGTACTTC.

This rearrangement joins TRBV7-9 to TRBJ1-5; a possible D gene is TRBD1 (5 bases). The germline V gene has CDR1 SEHNR and CDR2 FQNEAQ (reference sequence). The CDR3 covers 14 residues. Between the trimmed V and J ends, which lost 4 bases and 1 base, there was a span of 8 bases. The CDR3 reads CASSWGSSNQPQHF. CDR3 DNA sequence: TGTGCCAGCAGCTGGGGGAGCAGCAATCAGCCCCAGCATTTT.

This clone turned up a few times. The gene calls are TRBV25-1 and TRBJ2-1; D gene ambiguous. V lost 2 bases to trimming and J lost 8 bases, with 7 bases between them. In germline, CDR1 is MGHDK, CDR2 SYGVNS. The CDR3 extends over 12 amino acids. CDR3 in amino acids: CASSEIPDEQFF. In DNA, the CDR3 is TGTGCCAGCAGTGAAATACCCGATGAGCAGTTCTTC.

The chain uses TRBV19 and TRBJ2-7; a possible D gene is TRBD1 (6 bases). The length of the CDR3 is 13 residues. In germline, CDR1 is LNHDA, CDR2 SQIVND (reference sequence). The V end lost 8 bases, the J end lost 2 bases, and 13 bases lay between the germline ends. Written as DNA, the CDR3 is TGTGCCAGTGGACAGACGGGGACCTACGAGCAGTACTTC. Its translation is CASGQTGTYEQYF. The full variable domain, rest sourced from reference TRBV19 and TRBJ2-7, is DGGITQSPKYLFRKEGQNVTLSCEQNLNHDAMYWYRQDPGQGLRLIYYSQIVNDFQKGDIAEGYSVSREKKESFPLTVTSAQKNPTAFYLCASGQTGTYEQYFGPGTRLTVT.

The V gene is TRBV6-6, the J gene TRBJ2-7; the D call may be TRBD1 or TRBD2 (7 bases each). With 8 bases removed from V and 4 bases from J, the gap between germline ends came to 12 bases. The CDR3 extends over 12 amino acids. Germline CDR1 reads MNHNY; CDR2 reads SVGAGI (reference sequence). The CDR3 nucleotides read TGTGCCAGCGCCAGGGGGGGGTACGAGCAGTACTTC. It is translated as CASARGGYEQYF.

The chain employs TRBV7-3 and TRBJ2-1; no firm D call. V dropped 5 bases and J dropped 9 bases, with 20 bases sitting between them. CDR3 length equals 15 residues. The germline V gene has CDR1 SGHTA and CDR2 FQGTGA. The CDR3 region has the DNA TGTGCCAGCAGCGTAGTCTCCGGCGTTGGTACTGAGCAGTTCTTC. Amino acids: CASSVVSGVGTEQFF.

The chain has TRBV5-1 and TRBJ1-1, with 11 bases lining up with TRBD1. Looked up from germline, CDR1 is SGHRS and CDR2 is YFSETQ. CDR3 size: 15 residues. V gave up 2 bases and J gave up 3 bases; unmatched junction bases: 3. CDR3 coding DNA: TGCGCCAGCAGCTTTGGGACAGGGGGGGACACTGAAGCTTTCTTT. Translation: CASSFGTGGDTEAFF.

As for this clone: The junction and the germline gene differ at one end; a read error may be behind it. This chain uses TRBV27 with TRBJ1-6; 7 bases align to TRBD1. Germline V gene data show CDR1 as MNHEY and CDR2 as SMNVEV (reference sequence). The CDR3 sequence is 13 residues long. The CDR3 coding sequence is TGCCTCAAACCGGGACAGATCAATTCACCCCTCCACTTT. It specifies CLKPGQINSPLHF.

The chain couples TRBV4-2 to TRBJ1-1, with no clear D. CDR3 length: 14 amino acids. Germline V CDR1 and CDR2: LGHNA, YNFKEQ. V lost 3 bases and J lost 1, with 9 bases in between. CDR3 in DNA: TGTGCCAGCAGCCAGGGCAAGGAGAACACTGAAGCTTTCTTT. Encoded protein: CASSQGKENTEAFF.

The rearrangement joins TRBV10-3 to TRBJ2-2; the match to TRBD2 covers 9 bases. V trimming: 7 bases; J trimming: 3 bases; junction bases outside the gene matches: 6. Germline-derived CDR1 and CDR2 are ENHRY and SYGVKD. This CDR3 contains 15 residues. The CDR3 bases are TGTGCCATCAACGAGCGGGGGGCGGACACCGGGGAGCTGTTTTTT. It encodes CAINERGADTGELFF.